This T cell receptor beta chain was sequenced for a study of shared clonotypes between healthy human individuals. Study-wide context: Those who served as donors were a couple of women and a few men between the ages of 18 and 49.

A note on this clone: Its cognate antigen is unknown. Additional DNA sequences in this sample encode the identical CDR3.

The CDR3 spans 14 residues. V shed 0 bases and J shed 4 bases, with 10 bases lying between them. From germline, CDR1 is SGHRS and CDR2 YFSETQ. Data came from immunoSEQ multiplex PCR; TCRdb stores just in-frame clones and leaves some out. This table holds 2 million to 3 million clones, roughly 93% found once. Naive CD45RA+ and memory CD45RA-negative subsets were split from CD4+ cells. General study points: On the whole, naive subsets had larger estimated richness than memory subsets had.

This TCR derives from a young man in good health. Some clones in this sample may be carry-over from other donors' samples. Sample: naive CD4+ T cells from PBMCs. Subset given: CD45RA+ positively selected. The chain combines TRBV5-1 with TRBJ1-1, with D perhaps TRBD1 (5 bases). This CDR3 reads CASSLEQGGTEAFF. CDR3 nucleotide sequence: TGCGCCAGCAGCTTGGAGCAGGGCGGCACTGAAGCTTTCTTT.